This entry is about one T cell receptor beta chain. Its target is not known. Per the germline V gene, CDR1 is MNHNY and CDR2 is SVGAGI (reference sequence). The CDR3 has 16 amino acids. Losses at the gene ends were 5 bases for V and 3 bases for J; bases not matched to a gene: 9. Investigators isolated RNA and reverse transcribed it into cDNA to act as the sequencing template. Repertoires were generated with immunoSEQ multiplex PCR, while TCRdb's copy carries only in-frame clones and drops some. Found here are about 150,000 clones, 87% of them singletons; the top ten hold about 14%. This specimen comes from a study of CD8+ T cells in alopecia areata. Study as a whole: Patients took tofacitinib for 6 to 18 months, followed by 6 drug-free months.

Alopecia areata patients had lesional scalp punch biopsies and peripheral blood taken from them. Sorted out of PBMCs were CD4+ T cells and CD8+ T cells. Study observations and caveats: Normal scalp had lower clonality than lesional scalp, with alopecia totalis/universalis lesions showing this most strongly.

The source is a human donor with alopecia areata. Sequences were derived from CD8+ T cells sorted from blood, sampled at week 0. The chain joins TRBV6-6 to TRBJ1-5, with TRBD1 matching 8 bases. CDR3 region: CASSHRQGIPNQPQHF. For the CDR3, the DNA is TGTGCCAGCAGTCACAGACAGGGGATCCCCAATCAGCCCCAGCATTTT.